The sequence of this T cell receptor (beta chain) was determined in a study of shared clonotypes between healthy human individuals. The V segment lost 5 bases and the J segment 0 bases; nucleotides outside the gene matches: 11. There are 17 residues in the CDR3. CDR1 is PRHDT and CDR2 is FYEKMQ in the germline V gene (reference sequence). TCRdb keeps only in-frame clones here, not all; method: immunoSEQ multiplex PCR. The table shows some 550,000 clones, with approximately 97% occurring only once. The V gene is TRBV13, the J gene TRBJ2-7; TRBD1 matches at 9 bases. This TCR was sampled from a woman between 25 and 40 years old in good health. The material sequenced was naive CD4+ T cells sorted from blood. As to subset: CD45RA+ positively selected. CDR3 amino acids: CASSPPLGQGTSYEQYF. The CDR3 DNA follows: TGTGCCAGCAGCCCACCACTCGGACAGGGGACCTCCTACGAGCAGTACTTC.